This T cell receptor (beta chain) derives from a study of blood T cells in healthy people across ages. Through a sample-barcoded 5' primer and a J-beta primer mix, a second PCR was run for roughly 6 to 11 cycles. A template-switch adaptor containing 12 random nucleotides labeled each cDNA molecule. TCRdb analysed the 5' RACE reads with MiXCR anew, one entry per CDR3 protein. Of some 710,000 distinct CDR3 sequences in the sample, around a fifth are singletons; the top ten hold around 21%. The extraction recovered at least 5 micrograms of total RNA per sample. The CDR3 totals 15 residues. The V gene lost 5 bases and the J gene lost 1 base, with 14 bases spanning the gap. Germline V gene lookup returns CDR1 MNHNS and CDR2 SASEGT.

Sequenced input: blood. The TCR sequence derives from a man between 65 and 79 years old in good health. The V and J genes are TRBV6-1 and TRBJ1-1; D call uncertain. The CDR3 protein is CASSPVRAGNTEAFF. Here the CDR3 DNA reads TGTGCCAGCAGTCCCGTGAGGGCGGGGAACACTGAAGCTTTCTTT.